The rows below give T cell receptor beta chains drawn from one sample of a study of low-dose radiotherapy and immunotherapy resistance in tumors. TCRdb itself ran the reads through MiXCR, one entry per CDR3 protein. This sample has some 52,000 distinct CDR3 sequences, with 33% found just once. The sequenced sample was PBMCs, obtained after low-dose radiotherapy plus immunotherapy. The receptors were gathered from a male donor with rectosigmoid adenocarcinoma. Both conserved end residues are part of each CDR3. The D gene is left open where the match is weak.

cdr3_aa: CASSQLGGNQETQYF
d_call: .
j_call: TRBJ2-5
v_call: TRBV28

cdr3_aa: CASTGQGQFTEAFF
d_call: TRBD1
j_call: TRBJ1-1
v_call: TRBV28

cdr3_aa: CASSPSGAASGISLAKNIQYF
d_call: TRBD2
j_call: TRBJ2-4
v_call: TRBV18

cdr3_aa: CASLQRGEAFF
d_call: .
j_call: TRBJ1-1
v_call: TRBV28

cdr3_aa: CASRGSGYFSSYEQYF
d_call: .
j_call: TRBJ2-7
v_call: TRBV28

cdr3_aa: CASSQRGESQNQPQHF
d_call: .
j_call: TRBJ1-5
v_call: TRBV18

cdr3_aa: CASSLRQGIGYTF
d_call: TRBD1
j_call: TRBJ1-2
v_call: TRBV7-9

cdr3_aa: CASSSGTSYEQYF
d_call: .
j_call: TRBJ2-7
v_call: TRBV13

cdr3_aa: CASSALGQPQHF
d_call: .
j_call: TRBJ1-5
v_call: TRBV12-3/TRBV12-4

cdr3_aa: CASSSGTESYEQYF
d_call: .
j_call: TRBJ2-7
v_call: TRBV5-1

cdr3_aa: CASNVGERYYCYTF
d_call: .
j_call: TRBJ1-2
v_call: TRBV6-2/TRBV6-3

cdr3_aa: CAISDRGSGTQYF
d_call: .
j_call: TRBJ2-5
v_call: TRBV10-3

cdr3_aa: CASSPNRGDTEAFF
d_call: TRBD1
j_call: TRBJ1-1
v_call: TRBV7-8

cdr3_aa: CASSLAGGNQPQHF
d_call: .
j_call: TRBJ1-5
v_call: TRBV27